A selection of T cell receptor beta chains follows, all from one sample in a study of T-cell reconstitution after alpha-beta-depleted transplantation in children. In TCRdb, the PCR reads were re-called with MiXCR into one record per CDR3 protein. This sample has some 190,000 distinct CDR3 sequences, with 11% found just once. The sequenced sample was PBMCs, obtained before TCRalphabeta/CD19-depleted stem cell transplant. The receptors derive from a boy younger than 10 with acute myeloid leukemia, due to receive a stem cell transplant. CDR3s include the opening cysteine and the closing phenylalanine or tryptophan. Each record gives: clone size, J gene, V gene, D gene, CDR3 DNA, CDR3 protein. A D gene is named only where the DNA matches it firmly. Part of the rows lack a size; the others show once, few, many or a class for expanded clones.

abundance: many
j_gene: TRBJ1-2
v_gene: TRBV12-3/TRBV12-4
d_gene: TRBD1
CDR3nt: TGTGCCAGCAGTTTGGCAGAGGGGGCAGAGGCCGGCTACACCTTC
CDR3aa: CASSLAEGAEAGYTF

abundance: few
j_gene: TRBJ2-1
v_gene: TRBV30
d_gene: TRBD1
CDR3nt: TGTGCCTGGAATACAGGGGCGCCCAATGAGCAGTTCTTC
CDR3aa: CAWNTGAPNEQFF

abundance: -
j_gene: TRBJ1-5
v_gene: TRBV5-5
d_gene: -
CDR3nt: TGTGCCAGCAGCCACAGGGAAATGGTTAATCAGCCCCAGCATTTT
CDR3aa: CASSHREMVNQPQHF

abundance: many
j_gene: TRBJ2-3
v_gene: TRBV3-1
d_gene: -
CDR3nt: TGTGCCAGCAGCCAAGCCGGCGTACCAGATACGCAGTATTTT
CDR3aa: CASSQAGVPDTQYF

abundance: many
j_gene: TRBJ1-1
v_gene: TRBV6-6
d_gene: -
CDR3nt: TGTGCCACCGCCGGGTTGAAAGGAACTGAAGCTTTCTTT
CDR3aa: CATAGLKGTEAFF

abundance: many
j_gene: TRBJ2-1
v_gene: TRBV5-1
d_gene: TRBD2
CDR3nt: TGCGCCAGCAGCTTGGTAGCGGGGAGCTCCTACAATGAGCAGTTCTTC
CDR3aa: CASSLVAGSSYNEQFF

abundance: -
j_gene: TRBJ2-1
v_gene: TRBV3-1
d_gene: -
CDR3nt: TGTGCCAGCAGCCAAGGGGTGGGACAATACAATGAGCAGTTCTTC
CDR3aa: CASSQGVGQYNEQFF

abundance: many
j_gene: TRBJ2-1
v_gene: TRBV7-8
d_gene: -
CDR3nt: TGTGCCAGCAGCTTATCCGGCAATTTGGGGACCTACAATGAGCAGTTCTTC
CDR3aa: CASSLSGNLGTYNEQFF

abundance: -
j_gene: TRBJ1-5
v_gene: TRBV23-1
d_gene: -
CDR3nt: TGCGCCAGCAGTCAATCAGGACAACCCGGCGGGCAGCCCCAGCATTTT
CDR3aa: CASSQSGQPGGQPQHF

abundance: many
j_gene: TRBJ1-5
v_gene: TRBV28
d_gene: -
CDR3nt: TGTGCCAGCAGTTCCTGGCAGGGTCCCAATCAGCCCCAGCATTTT
CDR3aa: CASSSWQGPNQPQHF

abundance: many
j_gene: TRBJ2-3
v_gene: TRBV29-1
d_gene: -
CDR3nt: TGCAGCGGGGAATGGCAGAGCACCACGCAGTATTTT
CDR3aa: CSGEWQSTTQYF

abundance: many
j_gene: TRBJ2-1
v_gene: TRBV11-2
d_gene: -
CDR3nt: TGTGCCAGCAGCCCTATGGGGGTAGTGCAGTTCTTC
CDR3aa: CASSPMGVVQFF

abundance: many
j_gene: TRBJ2-1
v_gene: TRBV9
d_gene: -
CDR3nt: TGTGCCAGCAGCGCTGGAGGCCTTGAGGGTCGAAATGAGCAGTTCTTC
CDR3aa: CASSAGGLEGRNEQFF

abundance: many
j_gene: TRBJ2-1
v_gene: TRBV29-1
d_gene: TRBD2
CDR3nt: TGCAGCGTTCGGTCAAGACGCTCAACTAGCGGTGAGCAGTTCTTC
CDR3aa: CSVRSRRSTSGEQFF

abundance: many
j_gene: TRBJ2-3
v_gene: TRBV20-1
d_gene: TRBD1
CDR3nt: TGCAGTGCTTGGGGGACAGGGACAGATACGCAGTATTTT
CDR3aa: CSAWGTGTDTQYF

abundance: many
j_gene: TRBJ2-1
v_gene: TRBV6-5
d_gene: -
CDR3nt: TGTGCCAGCAGTTACGTGGGGGCGGCGAATGAGCAGTTCTTC
CDR3aa: CASSYVGAANEQFF

abundance: many
j_gene: TRBJ2-7
v_gene: TRBV29-1
d_gene: TRBD1
CDR3nt: TGCAGCGTGGGACAGGGGGGCATCTACGAGCAGTACTTC
CDR3aa: CSVGQGGIYEQYF

abundance: many
j_gene: TRBJ1-1
v_gene: TRBV9
d_gene: TRBD1
CDR3nt: TGTGCCAGCAGCGCCAGGGGACAGGGGGGTTTTAGTGAAGCTTTCTTT
CDR3aa: CASSARGQGGFSEAFF

abundance: many
j_gene: TRBJ1-5
v_gene: TRBV28
d_gene: -
CDR3nt: TGTGCCAGCAGTTTATCTCAAGGCAGCAATCAGCCCCAGCATTTT
CDR3aa: CASSLSQGSNQPQHF

abundance: -
j_gene: TRBJ2-1
v_gene: TRBV7-3
d_gene: TRBD2
CDR3nt: TGTGCCAGCAGCTTAGGAGCGGGAGAAGGGGAGCAGTTCTTC
CDR3aa: CASSLGAGEGEQFF

abundance: many
j_gene: TRBJ2-7
v_gene: TRBV7-9
d_gene: -
CDR3nt: TGTGCCAGCAGCTTAGTCGGTCCGAACTACGAGCAGTACTTC
CDR3aa: CASSLVGPNYEQYF

abundance: few
j_gene: TRBJ2-5
v_gene: TRBV19
d_gene: -
CDR3nt: TGTGCCAGTAGTAGGGGACGGGAGGAGACCCAGTACTTC
CDR3aa: CASSRGREETQYF

abundance: -
j_gene: TRBJ2-1
v_gene: TRBV7-9
d_gene: -
CDR3nt: TGTGCCAGCAGCTTAGCGGGGCCTGACGCGTTCTTC
CDR3aa: CASSLAGPDAFF

abundance: many
j_gene: TRBJ2-1
v_gene: TRBV19
d_gene: -
CDR3nt: TGTGCCAGCGCAGCCAGATTAGGCGATGAGCAGTTCTTC
CDR3aa: CASAARLGDEQFF

abundance: many
j_gene: TRBJ2-1
v_gene: TRBV5-1
d_gene: -
CDR3nt: TGCGCCAGCAGCTTGGTGGGGGTACCCTACAATGAGCAGTTCTTC
CDR3aa: CASSLVGVPYNEQFF

abundance: many
j_gene: TRBJ1-4
v_gene: TRBV28
d_gene: -
CDR3nt: TGTGCCAGCAGTTTTGGGCAGGGGAGGGAAAAACTGTTTTTT
CDR3aa: CASSFGQGREKLFF

abundance: many
j_gene: TRBJ1-4
v_gene: TRBV2
d_gene: -
CDR3nt: TGTGCCAGCAGCTCTGGACAGTCATGGGAAAAACTGTTTTTT
CDR3aa: CASSSGQSWEKLFF

abundance: many
j_gene: TRBJ2-7
v_gene: TRBV28
d_gene: -
CDR3nt: TGTGCCAGCAGTTTACCCCTTTACGAGCAGTACTTC
CDR3aa: CASSLPLYEQYF

abundance: many
j_gene: TRBJ1-1
v_gene: TRBV29-1
d_gene: -
CDR3nt: TGCAGCGTTGTCGGGGTGGGGTTCACTGAAGCTTTCTTT
CDR3aa: CSVVGVGFTEAFF

abundance: -
j_gene: TRBJ2-1
v_gene: TRBV30
d_gene: -
CDR3nt: TGTGCCTGGAGCGGATCCTACAATGAGCAGTTCTTC
CDR3aa: CAWSGSYNEQFF

abundance: -
j_gene: TRBJ1-1
v_gene: TRBV7-3
d_gene: -
CDR3nt: TGCGCCAGCAGCACACAGGGCGACACTGAAGCGTTATTT
CDR3aa: CASSTQGDTEALF

abundance: many
j_gene: TRBJ2-3
v_gene: TRBV30
d_gene: -
CDR3nt: TGTGCCTGGAGTAATGGACTGGGCACAGATACGCAGTATTTT
CDR3aa: CAWSNGLGTDTQYF

abundance: many
j_gene: TRBJ2-1
v_gene: TRBV12-3/TRBV12-4
d_gene: TRBD1
CDR3nt: TGTGCCAGCAGTCCCCCCAGGACAGGGGAATTCTACAATGAGCAGTTCTTC
CDR3aa: CASSPPRTGEFYNEQFF

abundance: many
j_gene: TRBJ1-2
v_gene: TRBV27
d_gene: -
CDR3nt: TGTGCCAGCAGTCCTCGTAAATTCCGTGGCTACACCTTC
CDR3aa: CASSPRKFRGYTF

abundance: many
j_gene: TRBJ2-1
v_gene: TRBV20-1
d_gene: TRBD1
CDR3nt: TGCAGTGCTAGCAGTGGGACAGGGGCTTTCGGTGAGCAGTTCTTC
CDR3aa: CSASSGTGAFGEQFF

abundance: many
j_gene: TRBJ2-4
v_gene: TRBV20-1
d_gene: -
CDR3nt: TGCAGTGCCCTCCTCCCCTTTGAAAACATTCAGTACTTC
CDR3aa: CSALLPFENIQYF

abundance: many
j_gene: TRBJ2-5
v_gene: TRBV6-5
d_gene: -
CDR3nt: TGTGCCAGCAGTTACTACAGGGTACCGAACCAAGAGACCCAGTACTTC
CDR3aa: CASSYYRVPNQETQYF

abundance: many
j_gene: TRBJ2-7
v_gene: TRBV10-3
d_gene: -
CDR3nt: TGTGCCATCAGCCGGGACAATTTGCGCTACGAGCAGTACTTC
CDR3aa: CAISRDNLRYEQYF

abundance: many
j_gene: TRBJ2-5
v_gene: TRBV25-1
d_gene: TRBD1
CDR3nt: TGTGCCAGCAGTGGCGACAGGGGGCGAGAGACCCAGTACTTC
CDR3aa: CASSGDRGRETQYF

abundance: many
j_gene: TRBJ2-6
v_gene: TRBV5-6
d_gene: -
CDR3nt: TGTGCCAGCAGCTTGATGTGGGCCTCTGGGGCCAACGTCCTGACTTTC
CDR3aa: CASSLMWASGANVLTF

abundance: many
j_gene: TRBJ2-7
v_gene: TRBV6-5
d_gene: -
CDR3nt: TGTGCCACTTCTGTGGGGATCTACGAGCAGTACTTC
CDR3aa: CATSVGIYEQYF

abundance: many
j_gene: TRBJ1-1
v_gene: TRBV20-1
d_gene: -
CDR3nt: TGCAGTGCTATAACCCCTCAGGGAAACACTGAAGCTTTCTTT
CDR3aa: CSAITPQGNTEAFF

abundance: -
j_gene: TRBJ2-5
v_gene: TRBV18
d_gene: TRBD2
CDR3nt: TGTGCCAGCTCCCCCTCGGGGAGCGGGACCCTTCAAGAGACCCAGTACTTC
CDR3aa: CASSPSGSGTLQETQYF

abundance: many
j_gene: TRBJ2-6
v_gene: TRBV5-1
d_gene: -
CDR3nt: TGCGCCAGCAGCTGGACCCGGGTCGAGGCCGGGGCCAACGTCCTGACTTTC
CDR3aa: CASSWTRVEAGANVLTF

abundance: many
j_gene: TRBJ2-5
v_gene: TRBV6-5
d_gene: -
CDR3nt: TGTGCCAGCAGTTACACACTACTAGCTTCCTCGGAGACCCAGTACTTC
CDR3aa: CASSYTLLASSETQYF